Listed below are T cell receptor beta chains from one sample, sequenced in a study of blood T cell repertoires in COVID-19. Clones were read by immunoSEQ multiplex PCR, and TCRdb kept only the in-frame ones, dropping some. The sample holds about 80,000 clones, 60% to 85% seen once. Source material: peripheral blood. All receptors derive from a human donor in a cohort sampled during active COVID-19. The CDR3 runs from the conserved cysteine through the conserved F or W. The D gene is left open where the match is weak. Clone sizes are given selectively: once, few, many, or a class where the clone is expanded.

TRBJ2-3	TRBV5-6	.	.	TGTGCCAGCAGCTTGTGGGCAGACCCCACAGATACGCAGTATTTT	CASSLWADPTDTQYF
TRBJ2-7	TRBV13	TRBD1	once	TGTGCCAGCAGCCTGCAGGGGGCTTGGATATACGAGCAGTACTTC	CASSLQGAWIYEQYF
TRBJ2-3	TRBV7-8	.	.	TGTGCCAGCAGCTTAGAGGGTACAGGGAGGGCCTGGATCGAAGATACGCAGTATTTT	CASSLEGTGRAWIEDTQYF
TRBJ1-1	TRBV5-4	.	few	TGTGCCAGCAGCTCGGGGTTAGGAGCTTTCTTT	CASSSGLGAFF
TRBJ2-7	TRBV27	.	.	TGTGCCAGCAGTTTAAGGGGTACAGATCACTCCTACGAGCAGTACTTC	CASSLRGTDHSYEQYF
TRBJ1-6	TRBV27	TRBD1	.	TGTGCCAGCAGTTTATTTTCCAGGGGGAGCTCACCCCTCCACTTT	CASSLFSRGSSPLHF
TRBJ2-7	TRBV19	.	.	TGTGCCAGTAGTCCCCCGGGCTACGAGCAGTACTTC	CASSPPGYEQYF
TRBJ1-1	TRBV7-8	.	.	TGTGCCAGCAGCTTAGAATCAGGGCCCGGGTACACTGAAGCTTTCTTT	CASSLESGPGYTEAFF
TRBJ2-7	TRBV5-1	.	.	TGCGCCAGCAGTCCTACAGGATCCTACGAGCAGTACTTC	CASSPTGSYEQYF
TRBJ1-5	TRBV2	TRBD1	.	TGTGCCAGCAGCAACAGGGGTGGCAATCAGCCCCAGCATTTT	CASSNRGGNQPQHF
TRBJ2-1	TRBV7-3	TRBD2	.	TGTGCCAGCAGCCTCCTAGCGGGGGCGTACAATGAGCAGTTCTTC	CASSLLAGAYNEQFF
TRBJ2-3	TRBV27	TRBD2	.	TGTGCCAGCAGTTGGCTAGCGGGGGAGGAGACAGATACGCAGTATTTT	CASSWLAGEETDTQYF
TRBJ2-7	TRBV3-1/TRBV3-2	TRBD2	once	TGTGCCAGCAGCAAGGGACTAGTCTACGAGCAGTACTTC	CASSKGLVYEQYF
TRBJ1-6	TRBV19	.	few	TGTGCCAGTAGTATATTGGCCAATTCACCCCTCCACTTT	CASSILANSPLHF
TRBJ2-5	TRBV7-2	.	few	TGTGCCAGCAGCTCCTCTCGTGAGACCCAGTACTTC	CASSSSRETQYF
TRBJ1-1	TRBV5-1	.	.	TGCGCCAGCAGCTTGCCATCCACTGAAGCTTTCTTT	CASSLPSTEAFF
TRBJ1-3	TRBV9	TRBD1	.	TGTGCCAGCAGCGTAGACCTTTTCCAGGGGGTGGCTGGAAACACCATATATTTT	CASSVDLFQGVAGNTIYF
TRBJ1-3	TRBV4-3	.	many	TGCGCCAGCAGCCCTGAAACAGACTCTGGAAACACCATATATTTT	CASSPETDSGNTIYF
TRBJ2-7	TRBV4-1	.	.	TGCGCCAGCAGCCAAACCTACGGGGGCTACGAGCAGTACTTC	CASSQTYGGYEQYF
TRBJ1-3	TRBV7-9	TRBD1	.	TGTGCCAGCAGCTTGGGACAGCCACACTCTGGAAACACCATATATTTT	CASSLGQPHSGNTIYF
TRBJ2-1	TRBV11-2	.	.	TGTGCCAGCAGCTTAGGTTACGGGGGGCCCTTCTACAATGAGCAGTTCTTC	CASSLGYGGPFYNEQFF
TRBJ1-2	TRBV18	TRBD1	.	TGTGCCAGCTCAAGGGGGACAGGGGATGGCTACACCTTC	CASSRGTGDGYTF
TRBJ1-6	TRBV13	TRBD1	many	TGTGCCAGCAGCTTAGGCCGACGACAGGGGAATTCACCCCTCCACTTT	CASSLGRRQGNSPLHF
TRBJ1-5	TRBV10-3	TRBD1	few	TGTGCCATCAGTGAGTCTGGACAGGGGGCGAATCAGCCCCAGCATTTT	CAISESGQGANQPQHF
TRBJ2-7	TRBV9	.	.	TGTGCCAGCAGCCCCCGGTCGGCCCCGGAGGAGCAGTACTTC	CASSPRSAPEEQYF
TRBJ2-1	TRBV7-9	TRBD2	.	TGTGCCAGCAGCCCGGCCCATCGGGGGGGCCCCGGCAATGAGCAGTTCTTC	CASSPAHRGGPGNEQFF
TRBJ2-1	TRBV4-1	.	.	TGCGCCAGCAGCCAAGCGGGAGACAGTTACAATGAGCAGTTCTTC	CASSQAGDSYNEQFF
TRBJ2-6	TRBV29-1	.	few	TGCAGCGCCGCTCGGGACATCAACTCTGGGGCCAACGTCCTGACTTTC	CSAARDINSGANVLTF
TRBJ2-2	TRBV6-2/TRBV6-3	.	.	TGTGCCAGCAGTCAACAAGTTGGGACAGCTTGGGGGGCCGGGGAGCTGTTTTTT	CASSQQVGTAWGAGELFF
TRBJ1-2	TRBV6-5	.	.	TGTGCCAGCAGGACAGATAACTATGGCTACACCTTC	CASRTDNYGYTF
TRBJ1-1	TRBV6-2/TRBV6-3	TRBD1	.	TGTGCCAGCAGCCGCTTGGACAGGCTCACTGAAGCTTTCTTT	CASSRLDRLTEAFF
TRBJ2-2	TRBV28	.	.	TGTGCCACCCTAGGGGGGGTGTGGACCGGGGAGCTGTTTTTT	CATLGGVWTGELFF
TRBJ2-3	TRBV7-9	.	.	TGTGCCAGCAGTGAAGCTCGGAGGGCCAGAGATACGCAGTATTTT	CASSEARRARDTQYF
TRBJ2-3	TRBV15	.	.	TGTGCCACCAGCAGAGATCTGGAGGATACGCAGTATTTT	CATSRDLEDTQYF
TRBJ1-1	TRBV30	.	.	TGTGCCTGGAGTGGCTTTCGGGGGGCTGAGGGTTACCAGGAGGGGCCTGAAGCTTTCTTT	CAWSGFRGAEGYQEGPEAFF
TRBJ1-1	TRBV24-1	TRBD1	.	TGTGCCACCCGACAGGGGAACACTGAAGCTTTCTTT	CATRQGNTEAFF
TRBJ2-2	TRBV10-3	.	.	TGTGCCATCAGGTCGGAGTCGGGCACCGGGGAGCTGTTTTTT	CAIRSESGTGELFF
TRBJ2-1	TRBV18	TRBD2	.	TGTGCCAGCTCACCGTTCCCCGGGACTAGCGGGATCGGTGAGCAGTTCTTC	CASSPFPGTSGIGEQFF
TRBJ1-2	TRBV15	TRBD1	.	TGTGCCACCAGCAGAGATCAGGGGGCTAACTATGGCTACACCTTC	CATSRDQGANYGYTF
TRBJ2-2	TRBV3-1/TRBV3-2	.	.	TGTGCCAGCAGCCAAGCTTCGGACAGTCAGAACACCGGGGAGCTGTTTTTT	CASSQASDSQNTGELFF
TRBJ2-7	TRBV9	.	once	TGTGCCAGCAGCACAGGACAGTCCTACGAGCAGTACTTC	CASSTGQSYEQYF
TRBJ2-1	TRBV28	TRBD2	.	TGTGCCAGCAGTTTTTTGGACAGTGTGCCGGGACTAGCGGTGAGCTCCTACAATAAGCAGTTCTTC	CASSFLDSVPGLAVSSYNKQFF
TRBJ1-5	TRBV4-1	.	.	TGCGCCAGCAGCCAGCAAGATTATCCGGGGGACCAGCCCCAGCATTTT	CASSQQDYPGDQPQHF
TRBJ1-6	TRBV7-2	.	few	TGTGCCAGCAGCCTTGGGGGAGGGGATTCACCCCTCCACTTT	CASSLGGGDSPLHF